This T cell receptor beta chain was sequenced during a study of blood T cell repertoires in COVID-19. Study as a whole: T cells, B-cell-depleted T cells, or PBMCs supplied cDNA or gDNA.

Deletions cut 0 bases from V and 2 bases from J, with 17 bases between. The CDR3 sequence is 18 residues long. Germline CDR1 and CDR2: MNHNS and SASEGT. The method was immunoSEQ multiplex PCR; TCRdb's version includes in-frame clones alone and lacks a portion of them. Of some 340,000 clones in the sample, over 70% were seen once. Sequencing was performed on peripheral blood. The clonotype comes from a man younger than 45 with active or convalescent COVID-19. The J gene is TRBJ1-3, the V gene TRBV6-1, with D tentatively TRBD1 (5 bases). CDR3 bases: TGTGCCAGCAGTGAAGCGGGGACCCCCGGGGGTGCTGGAAACACCATATATTTT. This codes for CASSEAGTPGGAGNTIYF.